This T cell receptor (beta chain) was recovered during a study of control samples from healthy donors and cancer patients. Profiled with immunoSEQ multiplex PCR; TCRdb holds only in-frame clones, not every one. The sample shows 75,000 to 95,000 clones, 93% of them seen only once. CDR1 and CDR2 (germline): MDHEN, SYDVKM. The CDR3 is made up of 16 amino acids. Deletions cut 6 bases from V and 6 bases from J, with 18 bases between. The sample holds one count of this clone. This receptor was obtained from a woman aged 25 to 39 in good health. Sequences were obtained from blood. The chain uses TRBV28 and TRBJ1-6, with unresolved D. Here the CDR3 DNA reads TGTGCCAGCAGAACTATCCGTACGGGGATTAATTCACCCCTCCACTTT. It codes for CASRTIRTGINSPLHF. Filled out from reference TRBV28 and TRBJ1-6, the complete variable domain reads DVKVTQSSRYLVKRTGEKVFLECVQDMDHENMFWYRQDPGLGLRLIYFSYDVKMKEKGDIPEGYSVSREKKERFSLILESASTNQTSMYLCASRTIRTGINSPLHFGNGTRLTVT.